Described below is a single T cell receptor beta chain sequence and its context. Its antigen is currently unknown. The CDR3 totals 16 residues. Germline-derived CDR1 and CDR2 are ENHRY and SYGVKD. V lost 2 bases, J lost 5 bases, and 5 bases stayed unmatched. This specimen comes from a study of blood T cells in healthy people across ages. Study-wide results and limits: It was the long-lived donors that had more naive CD4+ cells and higher diversity than aged donors. A roughly linear fall in TCR beta diversity per million T cells was seen with increasing age.

Every donor provided roughly 9.1 milliliters of peripheral blood. Isolated PBMCs totaled at least 6.5 million in each sample. A sample-barcoded 5' primer and a J-beta primer mix were used in a second PCR of about 7 to 12 cycles. One entry per CDR3 protein, called by TCRdb with MiXCR from the 5' RACE reads. The sample lists hundreds of thousands of distinct CDR3 sequences; 56% were seen once. The sample was blood. The receptor comes from a man aged 40-55 years in good health. The chain uses TRBV10-3 and TRBJ2-1; the match to TRBD2 covers 11 bases. CDR3 sequence reads: CAISEASSGGNNEQFF. The CDR3 DNA sequence: TGTGCCATCAGTGAGGCCTCTAGCGGGGGGAACAATGAGCAGTTCTTC.